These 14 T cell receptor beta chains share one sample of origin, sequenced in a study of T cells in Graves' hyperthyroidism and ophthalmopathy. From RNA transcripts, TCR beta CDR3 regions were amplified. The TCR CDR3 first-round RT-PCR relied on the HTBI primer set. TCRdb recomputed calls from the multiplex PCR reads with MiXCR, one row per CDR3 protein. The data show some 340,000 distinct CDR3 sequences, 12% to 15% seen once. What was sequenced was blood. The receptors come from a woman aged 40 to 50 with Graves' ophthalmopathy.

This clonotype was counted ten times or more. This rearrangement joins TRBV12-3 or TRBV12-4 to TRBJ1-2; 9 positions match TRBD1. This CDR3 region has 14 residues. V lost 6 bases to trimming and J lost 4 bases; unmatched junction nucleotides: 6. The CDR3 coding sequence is TGTGCCAGCAGCCGGGGGACAGGGCCCTATGGCTACACCTTC. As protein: CASSRGTGPYGYTF.

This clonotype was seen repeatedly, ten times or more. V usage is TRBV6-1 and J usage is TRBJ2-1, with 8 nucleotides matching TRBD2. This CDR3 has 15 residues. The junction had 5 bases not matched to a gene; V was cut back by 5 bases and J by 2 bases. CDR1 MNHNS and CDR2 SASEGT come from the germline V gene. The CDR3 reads CASSPAGVTYNEQFF. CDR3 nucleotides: TGTGCCAGCAGTCCAGCGGGGGTTACCTACAATGAGCAGTTCTTC.

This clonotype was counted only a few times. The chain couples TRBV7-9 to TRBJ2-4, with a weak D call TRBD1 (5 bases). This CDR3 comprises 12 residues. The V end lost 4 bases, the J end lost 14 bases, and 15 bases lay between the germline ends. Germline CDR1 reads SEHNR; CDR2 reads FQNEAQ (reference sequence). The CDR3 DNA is TGTGCCAGCAGCTCCCCTGCAGGGCCAAAGTACTTC. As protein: CASSSPAGPKYF.

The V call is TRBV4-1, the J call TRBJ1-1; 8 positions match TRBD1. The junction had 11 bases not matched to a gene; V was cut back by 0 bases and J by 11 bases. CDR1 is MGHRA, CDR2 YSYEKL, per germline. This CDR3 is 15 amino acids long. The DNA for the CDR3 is TGCGCCAGCAGCCAAGATACAAGGGAGCGGACAGGGGCTTTCTTT. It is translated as CASSQDTRERTGAFF.

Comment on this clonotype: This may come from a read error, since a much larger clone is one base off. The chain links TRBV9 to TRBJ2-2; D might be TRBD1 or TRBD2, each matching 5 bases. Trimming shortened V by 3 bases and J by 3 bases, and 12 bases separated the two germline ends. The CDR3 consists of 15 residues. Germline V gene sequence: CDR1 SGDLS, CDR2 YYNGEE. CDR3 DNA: TGTGCCAGCAGCGCGGCGATGGGGGACACCGGGGAGCTGTTTTTT. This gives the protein CASSAAMGDTGELFF.

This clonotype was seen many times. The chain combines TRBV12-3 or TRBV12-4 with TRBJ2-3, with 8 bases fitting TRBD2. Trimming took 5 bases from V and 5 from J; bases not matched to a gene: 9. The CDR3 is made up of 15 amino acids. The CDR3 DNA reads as TGTGCCAGCAGTAATCAGCGGGAGTATCGAGATACGCAGTATTTT. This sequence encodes CASSNQREYRDTQYF.

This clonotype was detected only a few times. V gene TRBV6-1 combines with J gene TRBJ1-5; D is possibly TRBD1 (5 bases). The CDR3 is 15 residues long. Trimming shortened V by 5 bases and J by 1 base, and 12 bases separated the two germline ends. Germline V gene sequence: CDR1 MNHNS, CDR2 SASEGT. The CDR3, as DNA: TGTGCCAGCAGTACCCTCTGGGGGAGCAATCAGCCCCAGCATTTT. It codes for CASSTLWGSNQPQHF.

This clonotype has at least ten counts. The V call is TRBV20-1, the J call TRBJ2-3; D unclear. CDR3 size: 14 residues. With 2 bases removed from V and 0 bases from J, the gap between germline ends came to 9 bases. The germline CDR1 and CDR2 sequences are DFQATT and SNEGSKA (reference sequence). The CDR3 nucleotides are TGCAGTGCTAGACGTCCAGATAGCACAGATACGCAGTATTTT. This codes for CSARRPDSTDTQYF.

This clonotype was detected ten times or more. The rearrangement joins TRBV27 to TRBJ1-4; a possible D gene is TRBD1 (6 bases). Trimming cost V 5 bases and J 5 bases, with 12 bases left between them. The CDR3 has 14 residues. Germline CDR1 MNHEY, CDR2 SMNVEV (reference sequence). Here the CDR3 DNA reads TGTGCCAGCAGTGCACAGGGTGTGAATGAAAAACTGTTTTTT. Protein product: CASSAQGVNEKLFF.

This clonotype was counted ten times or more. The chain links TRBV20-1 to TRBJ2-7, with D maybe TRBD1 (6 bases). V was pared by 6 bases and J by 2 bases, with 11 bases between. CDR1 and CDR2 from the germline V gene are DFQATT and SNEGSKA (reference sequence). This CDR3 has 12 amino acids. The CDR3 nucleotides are TGCAGTGCCCCGGACAGCGCCTACGAGCAGTACTTC. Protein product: CSAPDSAYEQYF.

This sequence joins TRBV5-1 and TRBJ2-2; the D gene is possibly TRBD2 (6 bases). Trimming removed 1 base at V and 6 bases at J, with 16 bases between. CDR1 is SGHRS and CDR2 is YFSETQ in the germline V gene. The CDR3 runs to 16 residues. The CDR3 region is CASSLYRVGGSGELFF. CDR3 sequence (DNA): TGCGCCAGCAGCTTGTACCGGGTCGGGGGTTCCGGGGAGCTGTTTTTT.

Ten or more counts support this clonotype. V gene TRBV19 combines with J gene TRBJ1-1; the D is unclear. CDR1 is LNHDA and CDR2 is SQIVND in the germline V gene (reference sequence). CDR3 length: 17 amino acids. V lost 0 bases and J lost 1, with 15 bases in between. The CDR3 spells CASSIERFGMKNTEAFF. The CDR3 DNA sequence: TGTGCCAGTAGTATAGAAAGATTCGGAATGAAGAACACTGAAGCTTTCTTT. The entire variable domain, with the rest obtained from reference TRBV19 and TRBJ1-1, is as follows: DGGITQSPKYLFRKEGQNVTLSCEQNLNHDAMYWYRQDPGQGLRLIYYSQIVNDFQKGDIAEGYSVSREKKESFPLTVTSAQKNPTAFYLCASSIERFGMKNTEAFFGQGTRLTVV.

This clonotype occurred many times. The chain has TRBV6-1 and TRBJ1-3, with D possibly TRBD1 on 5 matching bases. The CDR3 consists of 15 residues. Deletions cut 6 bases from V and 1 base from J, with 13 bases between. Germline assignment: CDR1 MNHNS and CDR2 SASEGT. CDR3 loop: CASSSGSQSGNTIYF. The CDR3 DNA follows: TGTGCCAGCAGCTCAGGGTCCCAATCTGGAAACACCATATATTTT.

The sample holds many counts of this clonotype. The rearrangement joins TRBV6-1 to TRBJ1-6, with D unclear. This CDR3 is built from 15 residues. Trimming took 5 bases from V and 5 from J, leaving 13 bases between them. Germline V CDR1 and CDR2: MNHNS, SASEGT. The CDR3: CASSSGEYNNSPLHF. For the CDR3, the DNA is TGTGCCAGCAGTTCGGGTGAATACAATAATTCACCCCTCCACTTT.